The TCR beta chain described here comes from a study of T and B cells in COVID-19 patients (dated by TCRdb to the early 2020s). As for the study more broadly: In this study, adaptive immunity was profiled in COVID-19 patients who either had active infection or had recovered, using TRB and IGH repertoire sequencing of peripheral blood. A median age of around 35 years was recorded in the recovered cohort versus roughly 67 years in the active-infection cohort. A couple of patients were in both the active and recovered cohorts because samples existed from active disease and from after recovery. As many as 9 follow-up blood samples were taken per patient, and some of the samples covered different disease stages within the same individual. For the repertoire analyses, the comparison was an age-matched reference group of roughly 39 healthy donors who were negative for COVID-19 antibodies. Comorbidities linked to unfavorable COVID-19 outcome were present in about 90% of the roughly 20 patients in the active-infection cohort. The recovered cohort included roughly 18 patients who contributed approximately 22 samples, and most of those patients had mild to moderate COVID-19 that was managed on an outpatient basis. In the active-infection cohort, about 65% of the roughly 20 patients were critically ill and required mechanical ventilation or ECMO. Over 8.3 million TCR sequences were analysed from a TCR and BCR sequence repository that comprised approximately 37 patients and roughly 74 time points.

These reads were obtained on an Illumina MiSeq. Multiplex PCR with BIOMED2 TRB-A/B primer pools was used to amplify TRB rearrangements. Two consecutive PCRs added Illumina-compatible adapters and 7-nucleotide sample barcodes to the amplicons. All library PCRs used Phusion HS II polymerase. The amplicons were purified from gel with the NucleoSpin Gel and PCR Clean-up kit, measured on Qubit, and then pooled at approximately 4 nM. The quality of the amplicon pool was checked on an Agilent 2100 Bioanalyzer prior to Illumina next-generation sequencing. The original pipeline was this. Annotation of TRB rearrangements was done in MiXCR 3.0.8 with the default MiXCR reference library. Sequences with fewer than 2 reads and non-productive reads were filtered out, and every unique CDR3 nucleotide sequence was treated as a single clone. Clonality, diversity, richness and V-J gene usage were calculated in R 3.5.1. TCR clustering by CDR3 similarity used GLIPH2, with generation probabilities calculated by OLGA. Only GLIPH2 clusters containing at least four unique TCR clonotypes present in at least three individuals were kept. The public sequencing data were trimmed at Q25 with fastp and processed into clonotypes with MiXCR by TCRdb, which kept only in-frame beta chains. Under each unique CDR3 protein, matching rows form one entry showing the most common genes and DNA. The V and J calls reflect TCRdb's pipeline rather than the authors' work. This sample has about 8,400 distinct CDR3 sequences in its table, and roughly 24% of those were observed once. Approximately 6.9% of the sample belongs to the ten largest clones.

What the research found in general, with its limitations: The size of the cohort was considered insufficient for assessing HLA contributions to COVID-19 susceptibility or severity. Patients with COVID-19 were reported to show strongly skewed TRBV/TRBJ gene usage. It was stated that prospective validation of the reported TCR clusters was required before the clusters could be put to clinical use. The recovered cohort had approximately 2,500 exclusive TCR clusters, including 25 to 35 low-pGen clusters. Specific T cell subsets (CD4+/Treg/CD8+) and sorted SARS-CoV-2-responsive or tetramer+ T cells had not yet been sequenced, with those experiments still ongoing. Few blood samples were available from mildly ill patients while symptoms were present, and early samples from severe cases were likewise scarce. In active COVID-19, TRB repertoires were highly clonal, while at recovery, diversity and richness increased above the levels seen in healthy donors.

TRB repertoires were amplified from roughly 230-500 ng of genomic DNA extracted from blood. Turning to this clonotype: The antigen it binds to is not known. The sample holds no much larger clone one base away, and base qualities are not on file.

For CDR1 and CDR2, the germline V gene lists ENHRY and SYGVKD. Trimming removed 6 bases from V and 3 bases from J, leaving 17 bases between the germline ends. Counted from cysteine to phenylalanine, this CDR3 has 15 amino acids. Only CDR3 DNA is held: 45 bases, read in frame from base 1. The sequence links TRBV10-3 to TRBJ1-1; a tentative D match to TRBD1 spans 5 bases. The source is a human donor who had recovered from COVID-19. Sequenced: blood. The CDR3 protein: CAISDTLDRYTEAFF. The nucleotides are TGTGCCATCAGCGATACCCTCGACAGATACACTGAAGCTTTCTTT.